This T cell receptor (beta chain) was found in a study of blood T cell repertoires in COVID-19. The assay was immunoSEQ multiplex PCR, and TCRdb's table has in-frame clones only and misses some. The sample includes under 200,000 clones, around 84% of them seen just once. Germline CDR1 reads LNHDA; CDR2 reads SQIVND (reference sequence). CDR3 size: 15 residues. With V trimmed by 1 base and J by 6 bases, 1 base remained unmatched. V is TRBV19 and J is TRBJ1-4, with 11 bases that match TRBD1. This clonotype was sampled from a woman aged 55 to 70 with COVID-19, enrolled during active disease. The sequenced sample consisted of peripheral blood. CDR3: CASSIGGQGDEKLFF. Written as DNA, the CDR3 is TGTGCCAGTAGTATAGGGGGACAGGGGGATGAAAAACTGTTTTTT. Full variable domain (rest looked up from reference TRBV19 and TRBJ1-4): DGGITQSPKYLFRKEGQNVTLSCEQNLNHDAMYWYRQDPGQGLRLIYYSQIVNDFQKGDIAEGYSVSREKKESFPLTVTSAQKNPTAFYLCASSIGGQGDEKLFFGSGTQLSVL.